A selection of T cell receptor beta chains follows, all from one sample in a study of blood T cell repertoires in COVID-19. TCRdb's table, derived via immunoSEQ multiplex PCR, lists solely in-frame clones and lacks some. The sample lists around 300,000 clones; over 80% were seen once. The sample was PBMCs or T cells enriched from blood (not recorded which). The receptors derive from a man aged 30 to 45 who had recovered from COVID-19. The CDR3 runs from the conserved cysteine through the conserved F or W. Each record gives: clone size, V gene, D gene, J gene, CDR3 protein, CDR3 DNA. The D gene is left open where the match is weak. Size is stated for part of the rows, as once, few or many counts, or as a class when the clone is expanded.

NA	TRBV10-2	TRBD2	TRBJ2-1	CASSELIPGLAGYNEQFF	TGCGCCAGCAGTGAGCTTATTCCGGGACTAGCGGGATACAATGAGCAGTTCTTC
NA	TRBV24-1	TRBD1	TRBJ1-5	CATSDRVSNQPQHF	TGTGCCACCTCGGACAGGGTTAGCAATCAGCCCCAGCATTTT
NA	TRBV5-1	TRBD1	TRBJ2-7	CASSLGRGNYEQYF	TGCGCCAGCAGCCTGGGCAGGGGGAACTACGAGCAGTACTTC
NA	TRBV15	TRBD1	TRBJ1-1	CATSNRQGLNTEAFF	TGTGCCACCAGCAACCGACAGGGACTGAACACTGAAGCTTTCTTT
NA	TRBV2	TRBD1	TRBJ2-2	CASSSRPGQVFLAGELFF	TGTGCCAGCAGTTCGCGTCCGGGACAGGTCTTCCTCGCCGGGGAGCTGTTTTTT
NA	TRBV2	TRBD2	TRBJ2-3	CASTIAGGGTDTQYF	TGTGCCAGCACTATAGCGGGGGGGGGCACAGATACGCAGTATTTT
NA	TRBV9	NA	TRBJ1-1	CASSERKQGGGTEAFF	TGTGCCAGCAGCGAGAGGAAGCAGGGAGGGGGCACTGAAGCTTTCTTT
NA	TRBV5-4	NA	TRBJ2-7	CASSPGGRGATLLYEQYF	TGTGCCAGCAGCCCAGGAGGGAGAGGGGCGACGCTCTTGTACGAGCAGTACTTC
NA	TRBV15	TRBD2	TRBJ2-1	CATSKGLAGGLSSYNEQFF	TGTGCCACCAGCAAGGGACTAGCGGGGGGGCTCAGCTCCTACAATGAGCAGTTCTTC
NA	TRBV25-1	NA	TRBJ2-1	CASSEWGGTGEQFF	TGTGCCAGCAGTGAATGGGGCGGAACCGGTGAGCAGTTCTTC
NA	TRBV15	NA	TRBJ1-4	CATSWVGAFF	TGTGCCACCAGCTGGGTGGGGGCGTTTTTT
once	TRBV12-3/TRBV12-4	NA	TRBJ1-5	CASRSTVQPQHF	TGTGCCAGCAGATCGACAGTTCAGCCCCAGCATTTT
NA	TRBV28	NA	TRBJ1-1	CASSSAEGAGTEAFF	TGTGCCAGCAGTTCGGCGGAAGGGGCGGGGACTGAAGCTTTCTTT
NA	TRBV18	TRBD2	TRBJ2-3	CASSPQRGGGSTQYF	TGTGCCAGCTCACCGCAGCGGGGGGGCGGGAGTACGCAGTATTTT
NA	TRBV28	TRBD2	TRBJ2-1	CASSSGGAGTYNEQFF	TGTGCCAGCAGTTCGGGGGGGGCCGGAACCTACAATGAGCAGTTCTTC
NA	TRBV19	TRBD1	TRBJ2-3	CASSTNRGSTDTQYF	TGTGCCAGTAGTACCAACAGGGGGTCCACAGATACGCAGTATTTT
NA	TRBV7-2	TRBD1	TRBJ1-2	CASSAGQYGYTF	TGTGCCAGCAGCGCGGGACAGTATGGCTACACCTTC
NA	TRBV5-1	TRBD2	TRBJ2-3	CASSLGGLAGGSTDTQYF	TGCGCCAGCAGCTTGGGTGGACTAGCGGGGGGGAGCACAGATACGCAGTATTTT
NA	TRBV3-1/TRBV3-2	TRBD1	TRBJ1-1	CASSPPGQLNTEAFF	TGTGCCAGCAGCCCCCCGGGACAGTTGAACACTGAAGCTTTCTTT
NA	TRBV28	TRBD1	TRBJ2-5	CASTPTTGEETQYF	TGTGCCAGCACCCCTACCACAGGGGAAGAGACCCAGTACTTC
NA	TRBV7-8	TRBD2	TRBJ2-5	CASSPGLAGVETQYF	TGTGCCAGCAGCCCGGGACTAGCGGGGGTTGAGACCCAGTACTTC
NA	TRBV5-4	NA	TRBJ2-5	CASSSPEGGRVEETQYF	TGTGCCAGCAGCTCACCGGAGGGGGGGAGGGTGGAAGAGACCCAGTACTTC
NA	TRBV2	TRBD1	TRBJ2-3	CAGGQGAGGGTDTQYF	TGTGCCGGGGGACAGGGAGCCGGCGGGGGCACAGATACGCAGTATTTT
NA	TRBV2	TRBD1	TRBJ2-7	CASSPGQGDEQYF	TGTGCCAGCAGTCCGGGACAGGGGGACGAGCAGTACTTC
NA	TRBV7-9	TRBD2	TRBJ2-7	CASSPPWGGTYEQYF	TGTGCCAGCAGCCCCCCGTGGGGGGGTACCTACGAGCAGTACTTC
NA	TRBV4-1	TRBD2	TRBJ2-7	CASSQEPGGRWEQYF	TGCGCCAGCAGCCAAGAACCGGGGGGGCGATGGGAGCAGTACTTC
NA	TRBV19	NA	TRBJ1-1	CASSISRGGQGGWGAFF	TGTGCCAGTAGTATCTCGCGAGGGGGACAAGGAGGTTGGGGAGCTTTCTTT